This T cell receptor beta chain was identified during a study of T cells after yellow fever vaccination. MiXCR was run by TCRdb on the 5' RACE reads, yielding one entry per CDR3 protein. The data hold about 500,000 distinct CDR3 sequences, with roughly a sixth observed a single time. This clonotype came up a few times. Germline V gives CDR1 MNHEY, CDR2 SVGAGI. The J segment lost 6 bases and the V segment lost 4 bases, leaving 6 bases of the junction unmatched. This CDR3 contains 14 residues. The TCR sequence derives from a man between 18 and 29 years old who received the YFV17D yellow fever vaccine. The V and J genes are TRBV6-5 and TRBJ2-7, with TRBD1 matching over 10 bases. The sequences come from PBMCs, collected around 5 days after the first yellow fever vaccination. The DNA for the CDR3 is TGTGCCAGCAGTTTCGGGACAGGGGCCTCCGAGCAGTACTTC. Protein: CASSFGTGASEQYF.